Shown below are 27 T cell receptor beta chains from a single sample sequenced in a study of T cell responses to AZD1222 COVID-19 vaccine. The data were produced by immunoSEQ multiplex PCR, yet TCRdb's version contains in-frame clones alone and is incomplete. The repertoire includes fewer than 120,000 clones, 94% of them detected once, and approximately 2.8% sits in the top ten. Sequences were derived from peripheral blood, sampled 28 days after the second AZD1222 dose. These TCRs come from an adult who received the AZD1222 COVID-19 vaccine.

J is TRBJ1-1 and V is TRBV28; D gene ambiguous. V lost 6 bases and J lost 0, with 14 bases in between. The CDR3 runs to 15 residues. Germline lookup yields CDR1 MDHEN and CDR2 SYDVKM. DNA of the CDR3: TGTGCCAGCAGAGCCGCCCTCGGAGTGAACACTGAAGCTTTCTTT. This encodes CASRAALGVNTEAFF.

This rearrangement joins TRBV12-3 or TRBV12-4 to TRBJ1-2, with D perhaps matching TRBD1 (6 bases). The CDR3 contains 13 residues. V dropped 6 bases and J dropped 8 bases, with 16 bases sitting between them. CDR3 amino acids: CASSLNGGGGYTF. CDR3 coding DNA: TGTGCCAGCAGCCTAAATGGGGGGGGCGGCTACACCTTC.

The chain couples TRBV4-1 to TRBJ2-3, with D tentatively TRBD1 (5 bases). Germline CDR1 and CDR2: MGHRA and YSYEKL. V was clipped by 0 bases and J by 7 bases, with 14 bases between them. CDR3 length: 15 residues. The CDR3 loop reads CASSQDFTGPNTQYF. CDR3 DNA: TGCGCCAGCAGCCAAGATTTCACAGGACCAAATACGCAGTATTTT.

This chain connects TRBV18 to TRBJ2-5; no definite D call. V lost 0 bases and J 4 bases, leaving 3 bases between the germline ends. The CDR3 consists of 12 residues. CDR1 is KGHSH, CDR2 LQKENI, per germline. The CDR3 loop is CASSPPAETQYF. For the CDR3, the DNA is TGTGCCAGCTCACCACCCGCAGAGACCCAGTACTTC. Together with reference TRBV18 and TRBJ2-5, the CDR3 gives the full variable domain: NAGVMQNPRHLVRRRGQEARLRCSPMKGHSHVYWYRQLPEEGLKFMVYLQKENIIDESGMPKERFSAEFPKEGPSILRIQQVVRGDSAAYFCASSPPAETQYFGPGTRLLVL.

The count of this clone is one. V gene TRBV7-2 combines with J gene TRBJ2-1, with D tentatively TRBD2 (6 bases). Trimming took 9 bases from V and 7 from J, leaving 13 bases between them. The CDR3 is made up of 12 amino acids. Per the germline V gene, CDR1 is SGHTA and CDR2 is FQGNSA. The CDR3 nucleotides read TGTGCCAGGGACGGGAGAGAGAATGAGCAGTTCTTC. Amino acids: CARDGRENEQFF.

This rearrangement joins TRBV19 to TRBJ2-5; D not certain. Per germline, CDR1 LNHDA and CDR2 SQIVND (reference sequence). This CDR3 comprises 17 residues. Trimming took 3 bases from V and 1 from J, leaving 18 bases between them. Here the CDR3 reads CASSIRRTLTLQETQYF. The DNA for the CDR3 is TGTGCCAGTAGTATTAGGAGAACCCTCACCCTCCAAGAGACCCAGTACTTC.

This clone was counted a few times. V usage is TRBV9 and J usage is TRBJ1-5; D unresolved. Germline V CDR1 and CDR2: SGDLS, YYNGEE. The V gene lost 1 base and the J gene lost 4 bases, with 27 bases spanning the gap. The length of the CDR3 is 20 residues. The chain's CDR3 is CASSVRGGVGVRCVNQPQHF. The CDR3 DNA follows: TGTGCCAGCAGCGTAAGAGGTGGGGTTGGGGTAAGGTGTGTTAATCAGCCCCAGCATTTT.

The chain couples TRBV6-5 to TRBJ2-7, with 7 bases matching TRBD2. V shed 2 bases and J 5 bases; nucleotides not matched to a gene: 12. Germline V lookup: CDR1 MNHEY, CDR2 SVGAGI. The CDR3 contains 16 residues. CDR3 amino acids: CASSYSGGSPSDEQYF. The CDR3 DNA is TGTGCCAGCAGTTACAGTGGCGGGAGTCCGTCGGACGAGCAGTACTTC.

This chain uses TRBV5-5 with TRBJ2-7, with D possibly TRBD1 on 6 matching bases. This CDR3 spans 14 amino acids. V gave up 5 bases and J gave up 2 bases, with 14 bases separating them. CDR1 and CDR2 (germline): SGHKS, YYEKEE (reference sequence). CDR3 amino acids: CASRSITGPYEQYF. CDR3 sequence (DNA): TGTGCCAGCAGGTCGATTACAGGGCCCTACGAGCAGTACTTC.

This clone is a singleton in its sample. The V call is TRBV19, the J call TRBJ1-4; TRBD1 aligns across 7 bases. The V segment lost 6 bases and the J segment 2 bases; nucleotides outside the gene matches: 9. This CDR3 has 16 residues. The V gene's germline CDR1 is LNHDA and CDR2 SQIVND (reference sequence). The CDR3 DNA reads TGTGCCAGTAGCTTAGACAGGGCAGGCACTAATGAAAAACTGTTTTTT. Its protein product is CASSLDRAGTNEKLFF.

This chain's CDR3 is CASSTQGLMNTEAFF. The DNA of the CDR3 is TGTGCCAGCAGCACACAGGGATTGATGAACACTGAAGCTTTCTTT. The J gene is TRBJ1-1, the V gene TRBV13, with a tentative D call TRBD1 (6 bases). CDR3 length equals 15 residues. V was pared by 5 bases and J by 0 bases, with 13 bases between. CDR1 and CDR2 (germline): PRHDT, FYEKMQ (reference sequence).

This chain links TRBV10-2 with TRBJ1-1, with D tentatively TRBD1 (5 bases). CDR3 length: 14 residues. In germline, CDR1 is WSHSY, CDR2 SAAADI. The germline V and J ends were trimmed by 5 bases and 5 bases, with 15 bases remaining between them. CDR3 residues: CASSWDLKGTEAFF. In DNA form, the CDR3 reads TGCGCCAGCAGTTGGGACCTAAAGGGTACTGAAGCTTTCTTT.

The gene calls are TRBV5-1 and TRBJ1-2; 9 positions match TRBD1. Germline-derived CDR1 and CDR2 are SGHRS and YFSETQ. The V and J ends lost 0 bases and 8 bases, in that order; junction bases with no gene match: 8. CDR3 size: 15 residues. The CDR3 nucleotides are TGCGCCAGCAGCTTGGCGGCGGGACAGGGACGGGGCTACACCTTC. This gives the protein CASSLAAGQGRGYTF.

The chain combines TRBV4-2 with TRBJ2-3; 11 bases are a match to TRBD2. V lost 3 bases, J lost 0 bases, and 8 bases stayed unmatched. The CDR3 is 18 residues long. The germline V gene has CDR1 LGHNA and CDR2 YNFKEQ. The CDR3 coding sequence is TGTGCCAGCAGCCAGACTCTAGCGGGAGGACCCAGCACAGATACGCAGTATTTT. Amino acid sequence: CASSQTLAGGPSTDTQYF.

This chain connects TRBV5-1 to TRBJ1-4, with no clear D. The CDR3 totals 16 residues. Trimming removed 1 base at V and 7 bases at J, with 17 bases between. The V gene's germline CDR1 is SGHRS and CDR2 YFSETQ. The CDR3 loop reads CASSLYWGRVGEKLFF. The CDR3 DNA reads as TGCGCCAGCAGCTTGTATTGGGGTAGGGTCGGTGAAAAACTGTTTTTT.

The chain employs TRBV7-9 and TRBJ1-5, with a weak D call TRBD1 (5 bases). CDR1 SEHNR and CDR2 FQNEAQ come from the germline V gene (reference sequence). CDR3 length: 15 residues. The V and J ends lost 5 bases and 5 bases respectively, with 16 bases between them. The chain's CDR3 is CASSQETEPDQPQHF. The CDR3 DNA is TGTGCCAGCAGCCAAGAGACAGAGCCTGATCAGCCCCAGCATTTT.

This sequence joins TRBV5-1 and TRBJ1-2; no reliable D call. Germline-derived CDR1 and CDR2 are SGHRS and YFSETQ. The CDR3 consists of 16 residues. Trimming took 1 base from V and 8 from J, leaving 21 bases between them. In DNA form, the CDR3 reads TGCGCCAGCAGCTTGTTTAGTGAGACCGCACCCGGAGGCTACACCTTC. Its translation is CASSLFSETAPGGYTF.

V gene TRBV6-6 combines with J gene TRBJ1-1, with D unclear. The CDR3 contains 11 residues. In germline, CDR1 is MNHNY, CDR2 SVGAGI (reference sequence). The V gene lost 6 bases and the J gene lost 2 bases, with 4 bases spanning the gap. The CDR3: CASRDNTEAFF. CDR3 coding DNA: TGTGCCAGCAGAGATAACACTGAAGCTTTCTTT.

The chain joins TRBV6-5 to TRBJ2-3; no firm D call. V was cut by 6 bases and J by 6 bases, with 19 bases left in between. From germline, CDR1 is MNHEY and CDR2 SVGAGI. This CDR3 region has 15 residues. The CDR3 sequence: CASSSLARQSDTQYF. As DNA, the CDR3 is TGTGCCAGCAGCTCATTAGCCCGCCAATCTGATACGCAGTATTTT.

The chain combines TRBV27 with TRBJ2-2, with 11 bases lining up with TRBD2. Unmatched junction bases numbered 2, after V lost 1 base and J lost 7 bases. The germline gives CDR1 MNHEY, CDR2 SMNVEV (reference sequence). CDR3 length: 15 amino acids. For the CDR3, the DNA is TGTGCCAGCAGTTTATTACTAGCGGGGGACGGGGAGCTGTTTTTT. It codes for CASSLLLAGDGELFF.

The V call is TRBV6-2 or TRBV6-3, the J call TRBJ1-3; TRBD1 aligns across 7 bases. V was pared by 2 bases and J by 3 bases, with 4 bases of the junction left unmatched. Germline V gene lookup returns CDR1 MNHEY and CDR2 SVGEGT. The CDR3 sequence is 15 residues long. CDR3 nucleotides: TGTGCCAGCAGTTACATAGGGGGCCATGGAAACACCATATATTTT. Translating gives CASSYIGGHGNTIYF.

The chain joins TRBV5-8 to TRBJ1-1; 10 bases align to TRBD1. Trimming at V came to 4 bases and at J to 13 bases, leaving 10 bases not matched to a gene. This CDR3 is built from 13 residues. Germline V gene sequence: CDR1 SGHTS, CDR2 YDEGEE. CDR3: CASSKGQGTLGFF. DNA for the CDR3: TGTGCCAGCAGCAAGGGACAGGGGACGTTAGGTTTCTTT.

This chain joins TRBV24-1 and TRBJ2-7; D is undetermined. CDR3 length: 14 residues. V lost 7 bases and J 0 bases, leaving 12 bases between the germline ends. Germline-derived CDR1 and CDR2 are KGHDR and SFDVKD. The CDR3: CATSQSASSYEQYF. The CDR3 DNA sequence: TGTGCCACCAGCCAATCCGCCAGCTCCTACGAGCAGTACTTC.

This clone appeared a single time. The V and J genes are TRBV6-6 and TRBJ1-2; D perhaps matches TRBD1 (6 bases). V was cut by 2 bases and J by 4 bases, with 11 bases left in between. This CDR3 contains 14 residues. From germline, CDR1 is MNHNY and CDR2 SVGAGI (reference sequence). CDR3 DNA sequence: TGTGCCAGCAGTTACATCAGGGGACCCTATGGCTACACCTTC. Amino acid sequence: CASSYIRGPYGYTF.

This chain connects TRBV5-1 to TRBJ2-5; tentatively, D is TRBD1 (6 bases). The CDR3 runs to 15 residues. The V gene's germline CDR1 is SGHRS and CDR2 YFSETQ. V dropped 5 bases and J dropped 5 bases, with 19 bases sitting between them. The CDR3: CASRPIPGAAETQYF. DNA of the CDR3: TGCGCCAGCAGGCCTATTCCAGGGGCGGCGGAGACCCAGTACTTC.

CDR3 loop: CASSLSFGPGANVLTF. Written as DNA, the CDR3 is TGTGCCAGCAGTTTATCCTTCGGGCCTGGGGCCAACGTCCTGACTTTC. This chain uses TRBV27 with TRBJ2-6; D not resolved. This CDR3 spans 16 amino acids. Germline-derived CDR1 and CDR2 are MNHEY and SMNVEV (reference sequence). V was clipped by 0 bases and J by 2 bases, with 8 bases between them.

The chain employs TRBV3-1 (or the pseudogene TRBV3-2) and TRBJ2-1, with a tentative D call TRBD1 (6 bases). Germline V gene lookup returns CDR1 LGHDT and CDR2 YNNKEL (reference sequence). This CDR3 contains 14 residues. With 3 bases removed from V and 4 bases from J, the gap between germline ends came to 10 bases. CDR3 nucleotide sequence: TGTGCCAGCAGCCAGGGACACCAATACAATGAGCAGTTCTTC. Translation gives CASSQGHQYNEQFF.